A single sample is the source of the 21 T cell receptor beta chains below, sequenced in a study of CD8 T cells in Susac syndrome. Random hexamers were used to reverse transcribe the RNA input (roughly 0.5 to 1 ug). TCRdb passed the immunoSEQ multiplex PCR reads through MiXCR, listing each CDR3 protein once. Of under 550,000 distinct CDR3 sequences in the sample, approximately 85% were seen once. Sequenced: CD8+ T cells from PBMCs. The receptors were sampled from a human donor with multiple sclerosis.

The genes are TRBV7-6 and TRBJ1-1; the D is unclear. Looked up from germline, CDR1 is SGHVS and CDR2 is FNYEAQ. The CDR3 consists of 13 residues. V dropped 2 bases and J dropped 7 bases, with 11 bases sitting between them. The CDR3 is CASSLYNGVEAFF. CDR3 bases: TGTGCCAGCAGCTTATACAATGGAGTTGAAGCTTTCTTT.

This clonotype has only one observation. The CDR3 loop is CASSYGPADSNQPQHF. CDR3 DNA: TGTGCCAGCAGTTACGGCCCCGCCGATAGCAATCAGCCCCAGCATTTT. The rearrangement joins TRBV6-5 to TRBJ1-5; D is unclear. The length of the CDR3 is 16 residues. Deletions cut 2 bases from V and 0 bases from J, with 11 bases between. The germline CDR1 and CDR2 sequences are MNHEY and SVGAGI.

The rearrangement uses TRBV27 and TRBJ2-2, with 9 nucleotides matching TRBD1. The germline gives CDR1 MNHEY, CDR2 SMNVEV (reference sequence). With V trimmed by 0 bases and J by 1 base, 3 bases remained unmatched. The CDR3 has 17 amino acids. The CDR3 region has the DNA TGTGCCAGCAGTTTATCCGGACAGGGGAAGAACACCGGGGAGCTGTTTTTT. Its translation is CASSLSGQGKNTGELFF.

The chain couples TRBV6-1 to TRBJ1-5; D gene unclear. CDR1 and CDR2 from the germline V gene are MNHNS and SASEGT. CDR3 size: 11 residues. V was clipped by 1 base and J by 7 bases, with 2 bases between them. Here the CDR3 DNA reads TGTGCCAGCAGTGAAGTCCAGCCCCAGCATTTT. Amino acid sequence: CASSEVQPQHF.

This rearrangement joins TRBV30 to TRBJ2-1, with D perhaps matching TRBD2 (8 bases). This CDR3 contains 15 residues. CDR1 GTSNPN and CDR2 SVGIG come from the germline V gene (reference sequence). V was cut by 1 base and J by 4 bases, with 14 bases left in between. The CDR3 nucleotides are TGTGCCTGGAGTGGAGGGGGCGGGGGGTACAATGAGCAGTTCTTC. Translating it yields CAWSGGGGGYNEQFF.

The chain is built from TRBV6-1 and TRBJ2-7; 7 bases are shared with TRBD1. The V segment lost 6 bases and the J segment 2 bases; nucleotides outside the gene matches: 13. CDR3 length: 16 amino acids. Germline values: CDR1 MNHNS, CDR2 SASEGT. CDR3 in DNA: TGTGCCAGCAGCCCAGAGACAGGGAACCTACCCTACGAGCAGTACTTC. It is translated as CASSPETGNLPYEQYF.

The CDR3 loop is CATSTGGGNTIYF. DNA for the CDR3: TGTGCCACCAGCACAGGGGGCGGAAACACCATATATTTT. V and J are TRBV15 and TRBJ1-3; 8 nucleotides line up with TRBD1. Germline lookup yields CDR1 LNHNV and CDR2 YYDKDF (reference sequence). J was trimmed by 4 bases and V by 4 bases; bases with no gene match: 0. This CDR3 is 13 amino acids long.

The rearrangement joins TRBV27 to TRBJ2-7, with 7 bases identical to TRBD2. CDR3 length: 15 residues. The V gene's germline CDR1 is MNHEY and CDR2 SMNVEV (reference sequence). V dropped 6 bases and J dropped 0; count of bases not matched to a gene: 8. The CDR3 reads CASRRYGGSSYEQYF. DNA for the CDR3: TGTGCCAGCAGGCGATACGGGGGGTCCTCCTACGAGCAGTACTTC.

This chain joins TRBV7-8 and TRBJ2-1; weak D call: TRBD1 (6 bases). V was clipped by 2 bases and J by 3 bases, with 11 bases between them. The CDR3 has 15 residues. CDR1 is SGHVS and CDR2 is FQNEAQ in the germline V gene. The CDR3 DNA reads TGTGCCAGCAGCTTAACGGCAGGGGTCTACAATGAGCAGTTCTTC. Residues: CASSLTAGVYNEQFF.

The chain joins TRBV6-2 or TRBV6-3 to TRBJ2-4; D might be TRBD2 (6 bases). Trimming stripped 6 bases from V and 7 bases from J, with 25 bases between. Germline CDR1 and CDR2: MNHEY and SVGEGT. The CDR3 is 17 residues long. The CDR3 is CASSTNPGLAGPNIQYF. The CDR3 nucleotides read TGTGCCAGCAGCACAAATCCGGGACTGGCGGGGCCCAACATTCAGTACTTC.

The chain couples TRBV20-1 to TRBJ2-1, with D possibly being TRBD2 (5 bases). The CDR3 totals 16 residues. Germline CDR1 is DFQATT and CDR2 is SNEGSKA (reference sequence). Trimming removed 5 bases from V and 5 bases from J, with 22 bases in between. The CDR3 loop reads CSAGSQGSDGDNEQFF. The CDR3 DNA sequence: TGCAGTGCTGGGAGTCAAGGGAGTGATGGGGACAATGAGCAGTTCTTC.

The chain uses TRBV5-1 and TRBJ2-7; 9 bases are shared with TRBD1. The J segment lost 3 bases and the V segment lost 4 bases, leaving 5 bases of the junction unmatched. Germline assignment: CDR1 SGHRS and CDR2 YFSETQ. The CDR3 totals 14 residues. CDR3 in DNA: TGCGCCAGCAGCACCGGGACAGGGCACTACGAGCAGTACTTC. Translated: CASSTGTGHYEQYF.

The genes are TRBV9 and TRBJ2-5; D is perhaps TRBD1 (7 bases). This CDR3 region has 15 residues. V lost 3 bases to trimming and J lost 1 base, with 13 bases between them. CDR1 and CDR2 (germline): SGDLS, YYNGEE. The CDR3 is CASSEGGQRQETQYF. The CDR3 DNA follows: TGTGCCAGCAGCGAGGGGGGACAGCGCCAAGAGACCCAGTACTTC. Full variable domain (outside the CDR3, taken from reference TRBV9 and TRBJ2-5): DSGVTQTPKHLITATGQRVTLRCSPRSGDLSVYWYQQSLDQGLQFLIQYYNGEERAKGNILERFSAQQFPDLHSELNLSSLELGDSALYFCASSEGGQRQETQYFGPGTRLLVL.

This clonotype appeared a few times. The chain employs TRBV6-5 and TRBJ2-2; D perhaps matches TRBD2 (6 bases). Germline V CDR1 and CDR2: MNHEY, SVGAGI. V was pared by 5 bases and J by 1 base, with 11 bases between. The length of the CDR3 is 15 residues. The CDR3 reads CASSGRDLNTGELFF. The DNA for the CDR3 is TGTGCCAGCAGTGGAAGGGACTTGAACACCGGGGAGCTGTTTTTT.

The chain links TRBV27 to TRBJ1-1; D is perhaps TRBD1 (5 bases). Germline CDR1 MNHEY, CDR2 SMNVEV (reference sequence). CDR3 size: 16 residues. The V and J ends lost 6 bases and 11 bases respectively, with 28 bases between them. The CDR3 here is CASSPWGGVRRLGAFF. The CDR3 DNA sequence: TGTGCCAGCAGCCCCTGGGGGGGGGTGAGAAGACTTGGGGCTTTCTTT.

This clonotype was seen a single time. This rearrangement joins TRBV5-4 to TRBJ2-3, with 7 bases aligning to TRBD2. The germline V gene encodes CDR1 SGHNT and CDR2 YYREEE (reference sequence). V lost 5 bases and J lost 2; bases outside the gene matches: 14. The CDR3 has 17 residues. The CDR3 coding sequence is TGTGCCAGCAGTGGGGGGAGGGGAGCGGCCTTCACAGATACGCAGTATTTT. Its protein is CASSGGRGAAFTDTQYF.

The rearrangement joins TRBV6-2 or TRBV6-3 to TRBJ1-5, with D unclear. Germline CDR1 is MNHEY and CDR2 is SVGEGT. V shed 2 bases and J shed 3 bases, with 8 bases lying between them. This CDR3 has 14 residues. In DNA, the CDR3 is TGTGCCAGCAGTTACGGGCTCTACAATCAGCCCCAGCATTTT. Its translation: CASSYGLYNQPQHF.

This chain joins TRBV29-1 and TRBJ2-1; D is uncertain. Germline V gene data show CDR1 as SQVTM and CDR2 as ANQGSEA. The germline V and J ends were trimmed by 6 bases and 0 bases, with 9 bases remaining between them. The CDR3 contains 13 residues. As DNA, the CDR3 is TGCAGCGTAACATCCTTCTCCTACAATGAGCAGTTCTTC. This sequence encodes CSVTSFSYNEQFF.

This chain joins TRBV5-1 and TRBJ2-1, with D unclear. The CDR3 consists of 14 residues. Per germline, CDR1 SGHRS and CDR2 YFSETQ. Trimming removed 3 bases at V and 2 bases at J, with 9 bases between. CDR3 residues: CASSSLEPYNEQFF. The CDR3 coding sequence is TGCGCCAGCAGCTCGCTTGAGCCCTACAATGAGCAGTTCTTC.

The V gene is TRBV7-9, the J gene TRBJ1-3; D is unclear. Germline V gene data show CDR1 as SEHNR and CDR2 as FQNEAQ (reference sequence). The V and J ends lost 4 bases and 0 bases respectively, with 10 bases between them. The CDR3 is 15 residues long. The CDR3 region has the DNA TGTGCCAGCAGCTCAAACAGTATCTCTGGAAACACCATATATTTT. Its translation: CASSSNSISGNTIYF. Combining the CDR3 with reference TRBV7-9 and TRBJ1-3 gives the whole variable domain DTGVSQNPRHKITKRGQNVTFRCDPISEHNRLYWYRQTLGQGPEFLTYFQNEAQLEKSRLLSDRFSAERPKGSFSTLEIQRTEQGDSAMYLCASSSNSISGNTIYFGEGSWLTVV.

The chain combines TRBV5-5 with TRBJ2-7, with D perhaps TRBD1 (5 bases). Germline V gives CDR1 SGHKS, CDR2 YYEKEE (reference sequence). This CDR3 region has 15 residues. Trimming removed 0 bases from V and 2 bases from J, with 12 bases in between. In nucleotides, the CDR3 is TGTGCCAGCAGCTTGGCCCGACAGCGCGCCTACGAGCAGTACTTC. Its protein is CASSLARQRAYEQYF.